This is a list of T cell receptor beta chains from one sample in a study of T cell repertoires in cytomegalovirus infection. TCRdb used MiXCR to reprocess the reads, holding one entry per CDR3 protein. The sample lists some 680,000 distinct CDR3 sequences; about 40% were seen once. Sequencing input: PBMCs. Receptors were obtained from a human donor in good health (CMV status not recorded). Some clones in this sample may be carry-over from other donors' samples. The CDR3 runs from the conserved cysteine through the conserved F or W. The D gene is left open where the match is weak. Size is omitted from some rows. Given values are once, few, many or a class for expanded clones.

D gene,J gene,clone size,V gene,CDR3 DNA,CDR3 protein
TRBD1,TRBJ1-1,many,TRBV7-8,TGTGCCAGCAGCTTCAGCGGACAGGGGGCGAGCGAGGCTTTCTTT,CASSFSGQGASEAFF
.,TRBJ1-2,many,TRBV7-3,TGTGCCAGCAGCTTGGACGGATTCCCAGTTAACTATGGCTACACCTTC,CASSLDGFPVNYGYTF
.,TRBJ1-2,many,TRBV7-6,TGTGCCAGCAGCTTATGGGGGGCGAAGGGCTACACCTTC,CASSLWGAKGYTF
.,TRBJ1-4,.,TRBV5-4,TGTGCCAGCAGCTTGGAGGGAGATATACTGTTTTTT,CASSLEGDILFF
TRBD1,TRBJ1-5,.,TRBV2,TGTGCCAGCAGCCCACGGACAGGGTTCAACAATCAGCCCCAGCATTTT,CASSPRTGFNNQPQHF
.,TRBJ1-5,many,TRBV28,TGTGCCAGCAGGCCGATCGGGACCTGGGGCCATCAGCCCCAGCATTTT,CASRPIGTWGHQPQHF
.,TRBJ1-2,few,TRBV27,TGTGCCAGCAGTTTCGACCCGGGGGGCTATGGCTACACCTTC,CASSFDPGGYGYTF
TRBD2,TRBJ2-1,.,TRBV28,TGTGCCAGCAGTTTATGGACTAGCGGAATCTACAATGAGCAGTTCTTC,CASSLWTSGIYNEQFF
TRBD1,TRBJ1-6,.,TRBV6-5,TGTGCCAGCAGTCGACAGGGAAATAATTCACCCCTCCACTTT,CASSRQGNNSPLHF
.,TRBJ2-1,once,TRBV6-5,TGTGCCAGCGCTAGGGGACAGTCGGGGGGGAATGAGCAGTTCTTC,CASARGQSGGNEQFF
.,TRBJ1-1,few,TRBV10-3,TGTGCCATCACCCCCGGGGTGAACACTGAAGCTTTCTTT,CAITPGVNTEAFF